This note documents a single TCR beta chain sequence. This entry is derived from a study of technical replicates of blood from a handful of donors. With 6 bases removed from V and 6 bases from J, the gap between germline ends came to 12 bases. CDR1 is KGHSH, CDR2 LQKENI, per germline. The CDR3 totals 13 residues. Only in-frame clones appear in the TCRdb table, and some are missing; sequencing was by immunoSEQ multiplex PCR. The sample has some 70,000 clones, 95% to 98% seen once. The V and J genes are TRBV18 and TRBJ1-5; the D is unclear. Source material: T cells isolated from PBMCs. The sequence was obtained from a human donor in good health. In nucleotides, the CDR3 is TGTGCCAGCTCCCGGATAGCGGCTCAGCCCCAGCATTTT. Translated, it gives CASSRIAAQPQHF.